Detailed here is one T cell receptor beta chain. These data come from a study of shared clonotypes between healthy human individuals. This table comes from immunoSEQ multiplex PCR, and its TCRdb copy is limited to in-frame clones, with some not included. The sample has 2 million to 2.5 million clones, 90% to 95% seen once; the top ten hold around 0.37%. The source material was naive CD4+ T cells from PBMCs. Noted subset: CD45RA+ positively selected. This clonotype was sampled from a man aged 18 to 29 in good health. Some clones in this sample may be carry-over from other donors' samples.

This CDR3 reads CASSPPSGGRGDNEQFF. CDR3 DNA sequence: TGTGCCAGCTCACCCCCCTCAGGTGGGAGAGGCGACAATGAGCAGTTCTTC. The chain is built from TRBV18 and TRBJ2-1; D may be TRBD2 (5 bases). V lost 3 bases and J 5 bases, leaving 20 bases between the germline ends. CDR3 length equals 17 residues. Germline CDR1 is KGHSH and CDR2 is LQKENI.